Listed below are T cell receptor beta chains from one sample, sequenced in a study of control samples from healthy donors and cancer patients. Profiled with immunoSEQ multiplex PCR; TCRdb holds only in-frame clones, not every one. The sample has about 140,000 clones; 85% to 95% are singletons. The sample consisted of blood. The receptor source for this set is a man aged 40-55 years in good health. CDR3s include the opening cysteine and the closing phenylalanine or tryptophan. A D gene is named only where the DNA matches it firmly. Clone size is shown for a subset of rows, as once, few, many or a class of expanded clone.

v_gene	abundance	j_gene	d_gene	CDR3nt	CDR3aa
TRBV10-3	.	TRBJ2-5	TRBD2	TGTGCCACCAAGACTAGCGGGGGGGAAGAGACCCAGTACTTC	CATKTSGGEETQYF
TRBV6-6	.	TRBJ1-1	.	TGTGCCAGCAGTTACGAAGGGAGGAACACTGAAGCTTTCTTT	CASSYEGRNTEAFF
TRBV11-2	.	TRBJ1-1	.	TGTGCCAGCAGCTTAGGGGGGAAGAACACTGAAGCTTTCTTT	CASSLGGKNTEAFF
TRBV5-1	.	TRBJ1-2	.	TGCGCCAGCAGCTTGGAACAGCTAGGTGGCTACACCTTC	CASSLEQLGGYTF
TRBV6-2/TRBV6-3	.	TRBJ2-1	TRBD1	TGTGCCAGCAGTTACACAGGGGCCCTCACAAATTACAATGAGCAGTTCTTC	CASSYTGALTNYNEQFF
TRBV6-5	.	TRBJ1-1	.	TGTGCCAGCAGTTACGAGGGAATGAACACTGAAGCTTTCTTT	CASSYEGMNTEAFF
TRBV6-5	.	TRBJ1-5	.	TGTGCCAGCAGTTACGGGGCAGGTAATCAGCCCCAGCATTTT	CASSYGAGNQPQHF
TRBV18	.	TRBJ2-4	.	TGTGCCAGCTCACCAGGGACCCTAGCCAAAAACATTCAGTACTTC	CASSPGTLAKNIQYF
TRBV6-5	.	TRBJ1-2	TRBD1	TGTGCCAGCAGGAGACAGGGCTGGGAAGGCTACACCTTC	CASRRQGWEGYTF
TRBV7-3	.	TRBJ1-6	TRBD1	TGTGCCAGCAGCTCCGCAATGACAGGGGGTAAGTCACCCCTCCACTTT	CASSSAMTGGKSPLHF
TRBV4-1	.	TRBJ1-1	.	TGCGCCAGCAGCCAAGATATGAACACTGAAGCTTTCTTT	CASSQDMNTEAFF
TRBV28	.	TRBJ1-4	.	TGTGCCAGCAGTACCCCGACCGAGCGCGCTGAAAAACTGTTTTTT	CASSTPTERAEKLFF
TRBV7-2	.	TRBJ2-1	TRBD1	TGTGCCAGCAGGTACTTCAACAGGGGAAATGAGCAGTTCTTC	CASRYFNRGNEQFF
TRBV5-3	.	TRBJ2-1	TRBD2	TGTGCCAGAAGCTGGCCTTATGGCGGGAGCTCCTACAATGAGCAGTTCTTC	CARSWPYGGSSYNEQFF
TRBV9	.	TRBJ1-1	.	TGTGCCAGCAGCGTAGGAGGGAGGATGAACACTGAAGCTTTCTTT	CASSVGGRMNTEAFF
TRBV13	.	TRBJ2-5	TRBD2	TGTGCCAGCAGTCCCTCGAGGCGGGAGGGGGGAGAGACCCAGTACTTC	CASSPSRREGGETQYF
TRBV6-5	once	TRBJ2-1	.	TGTGCCAGCAGTCTTGGACGGAGCTCCTACAATGAGCAGTTCTTC	CASSLGRSSYNEQFF
TRBV6-5	.	TRBJ2-2	TRBD1	TGTGCCACTACAGGGGGCGCCGGGGAGCTGTTTTTT	CATTGGAGELFF